Listed below are T cell receptor beta chains from one sample, sequenced in a study of yellow fever vaccine responses in identical twins. TCRdb called the RT-PCR reads again in MiXCR, with one record for every CDR3 protein. The table has approximately 32,000 distinct CDR3 sequences, less than 70% seen once. The material was T cells from blood (PBMCs), unsorted or a sorted subset (not recorded which), obtained before or after yellow fever vaccination (not recorded which). The receptors originated from a woman aged 18-35 years who received the yellow fever vaccine. CDR3s include the opening cysteine and the closing phenylalanine or tryptophan. A D gene is named only where the DNA matches it firmly. Clone size, where shown, is once, few, many, or a class for clones that have expanded.

v_call: TRBV29-1
cdr3_length: 14
clone_size: NA
j_call: TRBJ1-5
d_call: TRBD1
cdr3_aa: CSVAPTGLNQPQHF
cdr3_nt: TGCAGCGTTGCCCCGACAGGGCTTAATCAGCCCCAGCATTTT

v_call: TRBV5-1
cdr3_length: 13
clone_size: NA
j_call: TRBJ2-5
d_call: NA
cdr3_aa: CASSLQGTETQYF
cdr3_nt: TGCGCCAGCAGCTTACAGGGCACGGAGACCCAGTACTTC

v_call: TRBV29-1
cdr3_length: 13
clone_size: few
j_call: TRBJ1-2
d_call: NA
cdr3_aa: CSAQPPGAYGYTF
cdr3_nt: TGCAGCGCTCAGCCCCCCGGCGCCTATGGCTACACCTTC

v_call: TRBV20-1
cdr3_length: 15
clone_size: NA
j_call: TRBJ2-5
d_call: NA
cdr3_aa: CSARDGTRKQETQYF
cdr3_nt: TGCAGTGCTAGAGATGGGACAAGAAAACAAGAGACCCAGTACTTC

v_call: TRBV20-1
cdr3_length: 14
clone_size: NA
j_call: TRBJ1-1
d_call: NA
cdr3_aa: CSPTRRGGFTEAFF
cdr3_nt: TGCAGTCCCACCCGTCGCGGGGGGTTTACTGAAGCTTTCTTT

v_call: TRBV7-9
cdr3_length: 12
clone_size: NA
j_call: TRBJ1-2
d_call: NA
cdr3_aa: CASSSPVYGYTF
cdr3_nt: TGTGCCAGCAGCTCCCCTGTCTATGGCTACACCTTC

v_call: TRBV18
cdr3_length: 15
clone_size: few
j_call: TRBJ2-3
d_call: NA
cdr3_aa: CASSPLQGSTDTQYF
cdr3_nt: TGTGCCAGCTCACCACTCCAGGGATCCACAGATACGCAGTATTTT

v_call: TRBV20-1
cdr3_length: 14
clone_size: NA
j_call: TRBJ2-1
d_call: NA
cdr3_aa: CSATGTTSWNEQFF
cdr3_nt: TGCAGTGCCACCGGGACCACCTCTTGGAATGAGCAGTTCTTC

v_call: TRBV7-7
cdr3_length: 14
clone_size: NA
j_call: TRBJ2-1
d_call: NA
cdr3_aa: CASSLALGDNEQFF
cdr3_nt: TGTGCCAGCAGCTTAGCGCTAGGTGACAATGAGCAGTTCTTC

v_call: TRBV12-1
cdr3_length: 15
clone_size: NA
j_call: TRBJ2-1
d_call: NA
cdr3_aa: CASSWTGSSYNEQFF
cdr3_nt: TGTGCCAGCAGCTGGACAGGGAGCTCCTACAATGAGCAGTTCTTC

v_call: TRBV11-3
cdr3_length: 13
clone_size: NA
j_call: TRBJ2-1
d_call: NA
cdr3_aa: CASSLNQGNEQFF
cdr3_nt: TGTGCCAGCAGCCTTAATCAGGGCAATGAGCAGTTCTTC

v_call: TRBV3-1
cdr3_length: 13
clone_size: NA
j_call: TRBJ1-2
d_call: TRBD1
cdr3_aa: CASSPTGDYGYTF
cdr3_nt: TGTGCCAGCAGCCCAACAGGGGACTATGGCTACACCTTC

v_call: TRBV10-3
cdr3_length: 13
clone_size: NA
j_call: TRBJ2-3
d_call: NA
cdr3_aa: CAICRTSTDTQYF
cdr3_nt: TGTGCCATCTGTAGGACTAGCACAGATACGCAGTATTTT

v_call: TRBV11-3
cdr3_length: 15
clone_size: NA
j_call: TRBJ2-3
d_call: TRBD2
cdr3_aa: CASSNLAGVADTQYF
cdr3_nt: TGTGCCAGCAGCAATCTAGCGGGGGTGGCAGATACGCAGTATTTT

v_call: TRBV29-1
cdr3_length: 10
clone_size: few
j_call: TRBJ1-1
d_call: NA
cdr3_aa: CSGREGEAFF
cdr3_nt: TGCAGCGGTCGGGAGGGTGAAGCTTTCTTT

v_call: TRBV10-3
cdr3_length: 11
clone_size: NA
j_call: TRBJ1-1
d_call: NA
cdr3_aa: CAIKEDSEAFF
cdr3_nt: TGTGCCATCAAAGAGGACAGTGAAGCTTTCTTT

v_call: TRBV5-1
cdr3_length: 14
clone_size: few
j_call: TRBJ2-4
d_call: NA
cdr3_aa: CASSLAGAKNIQYF
cdr3_nt: TGCGCCAGCAGCTTGGCGGGAGCCAAAAACATTCAGTACTTC

v_call: TRBV12-3/TRBV12-4
cdr3_length: 15
clone_size: few
j_call: TRBJ1-2
d_call: TRBD1
cdr3_aa: CASSPMTGIDYGYTF
cdr3_nt: TGTGCCAGCAGCCCGATGACAGGGATTGACTATGGCTACACCTTC

v_call: TRBV20-1
cdr3_length: 12
clone_size: NA
j_call: TRBJ2-1
d_call: NA
cdr3_aa: CSAKAALAQQFF
cdr3_nt: TGCAGTGCCAAGGCGGCTCTAGCGCAGCAGTTCTTC

v_call: TRBV5-6
cdr3_length: 14
clone_size: few
j_call: TRBJ2-1
d_call: NA
cdr3_aa: CASSEGQPYNEQFF
cdr3_nt: TGTGCCAGCAGCGAAGGACAGCCGTACAATGAGCAGTTCTTC